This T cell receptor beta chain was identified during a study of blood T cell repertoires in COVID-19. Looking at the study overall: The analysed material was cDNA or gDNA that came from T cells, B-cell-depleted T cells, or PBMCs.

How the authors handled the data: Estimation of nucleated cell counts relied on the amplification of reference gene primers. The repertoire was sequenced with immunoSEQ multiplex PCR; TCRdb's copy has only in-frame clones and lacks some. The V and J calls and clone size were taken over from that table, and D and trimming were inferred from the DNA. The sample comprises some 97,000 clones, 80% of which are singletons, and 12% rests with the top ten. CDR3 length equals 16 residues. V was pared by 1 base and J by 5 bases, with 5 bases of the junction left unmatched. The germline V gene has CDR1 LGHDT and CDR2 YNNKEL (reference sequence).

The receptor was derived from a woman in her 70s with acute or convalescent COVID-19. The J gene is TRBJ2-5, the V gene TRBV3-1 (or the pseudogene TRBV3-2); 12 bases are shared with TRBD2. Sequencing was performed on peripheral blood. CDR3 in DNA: TGTGCCAGCAGCCAAGCCCTAGCGGGGGGGATGGAGACCCAGTACTTC. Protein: CASSQALAGGMETQYF.